The 14 T cell receptor beta chains below all came from one sample that was sequenced in a study of T-cell reconstitution after alpha-beta-depleted transplantation in children. Library preparation (for TCRbeta) was performed with unique molecular identifiers. TCRdb processed the PCR reads anew with MiXCR; each CDR3 protein has one entry. The data show 200,000 to 250,000 distinct CDR3 sequences, under 8.5% seen once. This sample comprised PBMCs, mostly from graft donor cells, obtained 360 days after TCRalphabeta/CD19-depleted stem cell transplant. The receptors come from a male patient aged 2-15 years who had a stem cell transplant for acute myeloid leukemia, so the T cells may come from the graft donor.

This clonotype was recorded at least ten times. The chain joins TRBV24-1 to TRBJ2-4, with TRBD2 matching over 9 bases. Germline CDR1 reads KGHDR; CDR2 reads SFDVKD. The CDR3 extends over 15 amino acids. J was trimmed by 3 bases and V by 9 bases; bases with no gene match: 8. The CDR3 nucleotides read TGTGCCACCCGACTGCCTAGCGGGAACAAAAACATTCAGTACTTC. Protein product: CATRLPSGNKNIQYF.

This clonotype came up many times. The CDR3 DNA reads as TGCAGTGCTAGAGGATCTTGGTTACAGGGGGTGGGTTCCTATAATTCACCCCTCCACTTT. This translates into CSARGSWLQGVGSYNSPLHF. This rearrangement joins TRBV20-1 to TRBJ1-6; TRBD1 matches 8 bases. V was pared by 1 base and J by 1 base, with 15 bases of the junction left unmatched. Germline V lookup: CDR1 DFQATT, CDR2 SNEGSKA (reference sequence). The CDR3 has 20 amino acids.

The V call is TRBV7-9, the J call TRBJ1-1; no clear D gene. The length of the CDR3 is 16 residues. Trimming shortened V by 5 bases and J by 0 bases, and 16 bases separated the two germline ends. Germline CDR1 and CDR2: SEHNR and FQNEAQ (reference sequence). In DNA form, the CDR3 reads TGTGCCAGCAGCCTATTCGACTTGGGTTTGAACACTGAAGCTTTCTTT. This codes for CASSLFDLGLNTEAFF. The variable domain in full, with the rest retrieved from reference TRBV7-9 and TRBJ1-1, is DTGVSQNPRHKITKRGQNVTFRCDPISEHNRLYWYRQTLGQGPEFLTYFQNEAQLEKSRLLSDRFSAERPKGSFSTLEIQRTEQGDSAMYLCASSLFDLGLNTEAFFGQGTRLTVV.

This clonotype has ten or more counts. CDR3 coding DNA: TGTGCCACCACCCCCGGGACTAGCTCCTACAATGAGCAGTTCTTC. Protein product: CATTPGTSSYNEQFF. The rearrangement links TRBV28 to TRBJ2-1; 8 bases align to TRBD2. CDR3 size: 15 residues. V gave up 10 bases and J gave up 0 bases; unmatched junction bases: 8. Germline lookup yields CDR1 MDHEN and CDR2 SYDVKM.

The V and J genes are TRBV5-1 and TRBJ2-1; D not certain. The CDR3 spans 16 residues. Germline-derived CDR1 and CDR2 are SGHRS and YFSETQ. V lost 2 bases and J 4 bases, leaving 16 bases between the germline ends. The CDR3 DNA follows: TGCGCCAGCAGCTTTGGGCCGGGTGAGCCGTACAATGAGCAGTTCTTC. Translation: CASSFGPGEPYNEQFF.

In this sample, this clonotype turned up a few times. The chain links TRBV11-2 to TRBJ2-6; tentative D call: TRBD1 (6 bases). Looked up from germline, CDR1 is SGHAT and CDR2 is FQNNGV. The V end lost 6 bases, the J end lost 0 bases, and 18 bases lay between the germline ends. This CDR3 contains 18 residues. CDR3 sequence (DNA): TGTGCCAGCAGACACTACAGGGCCGTCCTCTCTGGGGCCAACGTCCTGACTTTC. As protein: CASRHYRAVLSGANVLTF.

This clonotype was seen ten or more times. The genes are TRBV6-2 or TRBV6-3 and TRBJ1-5; D is uncertain. Germline V gene sequence: CDR1 MNHEY, CDR2 SVGEGT. Trimming left V 2 bases short and J 2 bases short, with 10 bases between. The CDR3 extends over 15 amino acids. The CDR3 DNA is TGTGCCAGCAGTTACCTGGGTGTCGGCAATCAGCCCCAGCATTTT. Translated: CASSYLGVGNQPQHF.

This clonotype was observed at least ten times. The gene calls are TRBV12-3 or TRBV12-4 and TRBJ2-1; D remains unclear. V shed 5 bases and J shed 5 bases, with 16 bases lying between them. The CDR3 extends over 15 amino acids. The CDR3, as DNA: TGTGCCAGCAGTACTTTCGGATCGTTCGACAATGAGCAGTTCTTC. Encoded protein: CASSTFGSFDNEQFF.

At least ten counts were recorded for this clonotype. This chain joins TRBV29-1 and TRBJ1-1; 9 positions match TRBD1. With V trimmed by 1 base and J by 0 bases, 3 bases remained unmatched. The CDR3 sequence is 15 residues long. Germline CDR1 SQVTM, CDR2 ANQGSEA. The CDR3 DNA follows: TGCAGCGTTGAAGGGAGGGACAGGGTGAACACTGAAGCTTTCTTT. Translating it yields CSVEGRDRVNTEAFF. Supplemented by reference TRBV29-1 and TRBJ1-1, the full variable domain reads SAVISQKPSRDICQRGTSLTIQCQVDSQVTMMFWYRQQPGQSLTLIATANQGSEATYESGFVIDKFPISRPNLTFSTLTVSNMSPEDSSIYLCSVEGRDRVNTEAFFGQGTRLTVV.

The chain links TRBV7-6 to TRBJ2-7, with 7 positions matching TRBD2. CDR3 length: 16 amino acids. The ends lost 1 base at V and 6 bases at J; junction bases unmatched: 12. The germline CDR1 and CDR2 sequences are SGHVS and FNYEAQ. The CDR3 DNA reads as TGTGCCAGCAGCTTAGACGTCGGAGGGAGGGCCAGCGAGCAGTACTTC. It is translated as CASSLDVGGRASEQYF.

This clonotype was detected ten times or more. The V gene is TRBV12-3 or TRBV12-4, the J gene TRBJ2-1; D is perhaps TRBD1 (5 bases). The CDR3 is 19 residues long. V was clipped by 6 bases and J by 0 bases, with 24 bases between them. The CDR3 protein is CASSTGRVPLRSSYNEQFF. For the CDR3, the DNA is TGTGCCAGCAGCACAGGACGGGTCCCCCTCAGGAGCTCCTACAATGAGCAGTTCTTC.

This clonotype was detected many times. The chain is built from TRBV12-3 or TRBV12-4 and TRBJ2-5; D remains unclear. The CDR3 spans 13 residues. V was shortened by 3 bases and J by 5 bases, with 10 bases between the two germline ends. CDR3 DNA: TGTGCCAGCAGTTTTCGTCAGCTCGAGACCCAGTACTTC. This translates into CASSFRQLETQYF.

DNA of the CDR3: TGTGCCAGCAGCCCTGACAGCTCCTACAATGAGCAGTTCTTC. Its protein product is CASSPDSSYNEQFF. V usage is TRBV4-2 and J usage is TRBJ2-1; the D gene is possibly TRBD1 (5 bases). The ends were cut back, 4 bases at V and 0 bases at J, with 7 bases in the middle. The CDR3 covers 14 residues. Germline CDR1 LGHNA, CDR2 YNFKEQ.

This clonotype was seen ten or more times. This chain uses TRBV5-6 with TRBJ2-3, with no clear D. V was clipped by 5 bases and J by 6 bases, with 13 bases between them. The CDR3 is 13 residues long. Germline lookup yields CDR1 SGHDT and CDR2 YYEEEE. The CDR3 nucleotides read TGTGCCAGCAGTGACGTACGAGTTGATACGCAGTATTTT. Translation: CASSDVRVDTQYF.